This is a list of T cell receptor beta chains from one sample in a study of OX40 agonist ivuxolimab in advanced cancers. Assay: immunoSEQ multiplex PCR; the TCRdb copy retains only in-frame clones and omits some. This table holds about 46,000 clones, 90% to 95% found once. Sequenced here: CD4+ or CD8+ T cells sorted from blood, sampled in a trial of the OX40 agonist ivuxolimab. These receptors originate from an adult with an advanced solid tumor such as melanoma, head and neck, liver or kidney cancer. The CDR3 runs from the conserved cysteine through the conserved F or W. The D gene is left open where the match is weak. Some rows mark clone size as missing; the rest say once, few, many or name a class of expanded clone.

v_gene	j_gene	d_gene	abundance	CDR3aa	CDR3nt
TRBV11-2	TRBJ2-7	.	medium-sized	CASSLAWDSVEQYF	TGTGCCAGCAGCTTAGCTTGGGACTCCGTCGAGCAGTACTTC
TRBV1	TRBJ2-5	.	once	CTSSQDGGSLAGAKEQYF	TGCACCAGCAGCCAAGATGGAGGGTCATTAGCGGGAGCAAAAGAGCAGTACTTC
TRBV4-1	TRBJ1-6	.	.	CASSQVMALGLHF	TGCGCCAGCAGCCAAGTAATGGCGCTAGGCCTCCACTTT
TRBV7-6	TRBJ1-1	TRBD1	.	CASSLGDSLNTEAFF	TGTGCCAGCAGCTTGGGGGACAGCTTGAACACTGAAGCTTTCTTT
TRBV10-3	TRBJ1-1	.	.	CAALPGPHPMNTEAFF	TGTGCCGCTCTCCCTGGGCCTCACCCCATGAACACTGAAGCTTTCTTT
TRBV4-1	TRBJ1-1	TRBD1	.	CASSQSRGMNTEAFF	TGCGCCAGCAGCCAGTCCAGGGGGATGAACACTGAAGCTTTCTTT
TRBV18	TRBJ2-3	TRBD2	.	CASSPLRGKRGSDTQYF	TGTGCCAGCTCACCACTCCGGGGCAAGCGGGGGTCAGATACGCAGTATTTT
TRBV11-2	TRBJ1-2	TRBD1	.	CASSLDRLTGVYYGYTF	TGTGCCAGCAGCTTAGATCGGTTGACAGGGGTATACTATGGCTACACCTTC
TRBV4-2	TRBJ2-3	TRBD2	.	CASSQTHPASGGRGDTQYF	TGTGCCAGCAGCCAGACACATCCCGCTTCGGGAGGGCGTGGAGATACGCAGTATTTT
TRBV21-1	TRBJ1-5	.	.	CASSATVGGSQPQHF	TGTGCCAGCAGCGCGACCGTGGGAGGGAGCCAGCCCCAGCATTTT
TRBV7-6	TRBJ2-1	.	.	CASSAWGSSNEQFF	TGTGCCAGCAGCGCCTGGGGATCTAGCAATGAGCAGTTCTTC
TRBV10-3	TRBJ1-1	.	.	CAISESTGVNTEAFF	TGTGCCATCAGTGAGTCGACGGGAGTGAACACTGAAGCTTTCTTT
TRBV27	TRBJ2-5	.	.	CASSLLSGAIPETQYF	TGTGCCAGCAGTTTACTATCGGGAGCCATTCCGGAGACCCAGTACTTC
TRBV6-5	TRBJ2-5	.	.	CASSYYEGGETQYF	TGTGCCAGCAGTTACTACGAGGGTGGGGAGACCCAGTACTTC
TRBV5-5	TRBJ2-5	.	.	CASSLGPGEGETQYF	TGTGCCAGCAGCTTGGGGCCAGGGGAGGGAGAGACCCAGTACTTC
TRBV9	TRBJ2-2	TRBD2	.	CASSEFPRGREDTGELFF	TGTGCCAGCAGCGAGTTCCCCCGGGGGCGGGAGGACACCGGGGAGCTGTTTTTT
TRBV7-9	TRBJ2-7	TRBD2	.	CASSQGLAGTYEQYF	TGTGCCAGCAGCCAAGGACTAGCGGGGACCTACGAGCAGTACTTC
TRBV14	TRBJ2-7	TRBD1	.	CASSQEIGTGPYEQYF	TGTGCCAGCAGCCAAGAGATAGGGACAGGGCCGTACGAGCAGTACTTC
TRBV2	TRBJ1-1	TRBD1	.	CASSESGGVDTEAFF	TGTGCCAGCAGCGAGTCAGGGGGGGTGGACACTGAAGCTTTCTTT
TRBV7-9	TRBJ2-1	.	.	CASSPLTEQFF	TGTGCCAGCAGCCCCCTGACTGAGCAGTTCTTC
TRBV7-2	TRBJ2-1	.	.	CASSLGFGDEQFF	TGTGCCAGCAGCTTAGGATTCGGCGATGAGCAGTTCTTC
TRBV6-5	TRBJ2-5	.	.	CASGFVGSVAETQYF	TGTGCCAGCGGATTCGTCGGGTCTGTGGCGGAGACCCAGTACTTC
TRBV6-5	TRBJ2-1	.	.	CASSYVLSRSYNEQFF	TGTGCCAGCAGTTACGTACTCTCCCGTTCCTACAATGAGCAGTTCTTC
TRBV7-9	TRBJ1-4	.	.	CASSFDRWGEKLFF	TGTGCCAGCAGCTTCGACAGGTGGGGTGAAAAACTGTTTTTT
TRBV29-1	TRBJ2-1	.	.	CSVDNNPGYNEQFF	TGCAGCGTTGACAACAACCCGGGTTACAATGAGCAGTTCTTC
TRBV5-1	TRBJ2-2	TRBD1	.	CASSPVGQDNTGELFF	TGCGCCAGCAGTCCCGTAGGACAGGACAACACCGGGGAGCTGTTTTTT